These 25 T cell receptor beta chains share one sample of origin, sequenced in a study of blood T cells in healthy people across ages. Primers used in a second PCR of about 6 to 11 cycles were a sample-barcoded 5' primer and a J-beta primer mix. TCRdb analysed the 5' RACE reads with MiXCR anew, one entry per CDR3 protein. The table has 600,000 to 800,000 distinct CDR3 sequences, 52% seen once; the top ten hold approximately 13%. Material: blood. The receptors shown here come from a woman older than 75 in good health.

This clonotype occurred many times. The chain links TRBV28 to TRBJ2-1; possibly TRBD2 for D (7 bases). The germline gives CDR1 MDHEN, CDR2 SYDVKM. V was shortened by 1 base and J by 12 bases, with 16 bases between the two germline ends. CDR3 length: 14 residues. CDR3 nucleotide sequence: TGTGCCAGCAGTTTATCGGGGGGCGGTAAGTCGCAGTTCTTC. Amino acid sequence: CASSLSGGGKSQFF.

This clonotype was picked up a small number of times. The CDR3 DNA reads TGTGCCAGCGCAGGACAAGGCCCAGATACGCAGTATTTT. Translating it yields CASAGQGPDTQYF. The chain combines TRBV5-5 with TRBJ2-3, with D perhaps matching TRBD1 (5 bases). V was clipped by 7 bases and J by 4 bases, with 13 bases between them. Germline loops: CDR1 SGHKS, CDR2 YYEKEE (reference sequence). The CDR3 runs to 13 residues.

This clonotype was seen only once. The chain combines TRBV27 with TRBJ2-2; no reliable D call. The germline V gene encodes CDR1 MNHEY and CDR2 SMNVEV (reference sequence). The V end lost 0 bases, the J end lost 3 bases, and 5 bases lay between the germline ends. The CDR3 covers 14 residues. Written as DNA, the CDR3 is TGTGCCAGCAGTTTATCTCCGTACACCGGGGAGCTGTTTTTT. It encodes CASSLSPYTGELFF.

The V and J genes are TRBV9 and TRBJ2-4, with D perhaps TRBD2 (6 bases). The J call may be mistaken, given a closer DNA end match to TRBJ2-7. From germline, CDR1 is SGDLS and CDR2 YYNGEE. The CDR3 is 15 residues long. The CDR3 here is CASSVYPGVLYEQYF. DNA of the CDR3: TGTGCCAGCAGCGTATATCCGGGGGTCCTCTACGAGCAGTACTTC.

Comments on this clonotype: Germline is not matched at one junction end, which may reflect a read error. The chain carries TRBV6-4 and TRBJ2-1, with 15 bases fitting TRBD2. CDR1 and CDR2 from the germline V gene are MRHNA and SNTAGT. The CDR3 runs 17 residues. CDR3 sequence reads: CASSDSAGLAGGNEQFF. The CDR3 bases are TGTGCCAGCAGTGACTCCGCTGGACTAGCGGGGGGGAATGAGCAGTTCTTT.

Concerning this clonotype itself: Given a much more abundant clone one base away, this may be a read error. The J gene is TRBJ2-1, the V gene TRBV20-1; 7 bases map to TRBD2. This CDR3 comprises 15 residues. The germline CDR1 and CDR2 sequences are DFQATT and SNEGSKA (reference sequence). This CDR3 is CSAGPLAQSYNVQFF. The CDR3 DNA follows: TGCAGTGCCGGGCCACTAGCGCAGTCCTACAATGTGCAGTTCTTC.

The J gene is TRBJ1-5, the V gene TRBV12-3 or TRBV12-4; D is uncertain. The CDR3 totals 14 residues. Trimming shortened V by 5 bases and J by 2 bases, and 10 bases separated the two germline ends. Here the CDR3 reads CASSVFQGNQPQHF. The CDR3 DNA is TGTGCCAGCAGTGTATTTCAGGGCAATCAGCCCCAGCATTTT.

As for this clonotype: A much larger clone sits a single nucleotide away, making a read error possible. This chain connects TRBV6-1 to TRBJ2-7, with D possibly being TRBD2 (6 bases). Trimming took off 4 bases at V and 7 bases at J, with 29 bases between the two ends. Germline-derived CDR1 and CDR2 are MNHNS and SASEGT. CDR3 length: 18 amino acids. CDR3 sequence: CASSGGYLAPSSYNEQYF. The CDR3 nucleotides are TGTGCCAGCAGTGGGGGCTACCTAGCGCCTTCCTCCTACAATGAGCAGTACTTC.

Remarks on this clonotype: Its ends do not fully match the called genes, so a read error is possible. The V call is TRBV4-2, the J call TRBJ2-2; D is unclear. This CDR3 has 15 residues. CDR1 and CDR2 (germline): LGHNA, YNFKEQ. CDR3 nucleotide sequence: TGTGCCAGCAGCCTCGGAGACACGAACGCCGGGGAGCTGTTTTTT. Translated: CASSLGDTNAGELFF.

This clonotype was observed a handful of times. V usage is TRBV7-2 and J usage is TRBJ1-1; D ambiguous. V shed 1 base and J shed 5 bases, with 11 bases lying between them. This CDR3 is built from 14 residues. CDR1 is SGHTA, CDR2 FQGNSA, per germline. DNA of the CDR3: TGTGCCAGCAGCTTAGGTATGGGAGGGACTGAAGCTTTCTTT. Encoded protein: CASSLGMGGTEAFF.

In its sample, this clonotype was seen many times. V is TRBV29-1 and J is TRBJ2-1; TRBD1 aligns across 7 bases. CDR1 and CDR2 from the germline V gene are SQVTM and ANQGSEA. This CDR3 is built from 11 residues. V was pared by 5 bases and J by 7 bases, with 2 bases of the junction left unmatched. In DNA, the CDR3 is TGCAGCGTTCGACAGGGAAATGAGCAGTTCTTC. Amino acid sequence: CSVRQGNEQFF.

Here the CDR3 reads CASSRTATNYGYTF. CDR3 nucleotide sequence: TGTGCCAGCAGCCGGACAGCAACTAACTATGGCTACACCTTC. The chain employs TRBV12-3 or TRBV12-4 and TRBJ1-2; possible D gene TRBD1, 6 bases. The CDR3 spans 14 residues. The V end was cut by 6 bases, the J end by 0 bases, with 11 bases between.

This rearrangement joins TRBV4-1 to TRBJ2-1; perhaps TRBD2 as D (5 bases). The tail of the sequence fits TRBJ2-7 better, so the J call may be wrong. This CDR3 region has 16 residues. CDR1 is MGHRA and CDR2 is YSYEKL in the germline V gene. In DNA form, the CDR3 reads TGCGCCAGCAGCCAAGATCGGCGGGCCCCCTACAATGAGCAGTACTTC. This translates into CASSQDRRAPYNEQYF.

This chain joins TRBV27 and TRBJ2-7; no reliable D call. The CDR3 runs to 13 residues. Trimming pared 2 bases from V and 3 bases from J, leaving 8 bases between. CDR1 is MNHEY and CDR2 is SMNVEV in the germline V gene (reference sequence). The CDR3 DNA reads as TGTGCCAGCAGTTTAGAGTGGCACTACGAGCAGTACTTC. This gives the protein CASSLEWHYEQYF.

This clonotype occurred many times. A much larger clone is a single base away; this may be a read error. The rearrangement joins TRBV5-1 to TRBJ2-4; D might be TRBD2 (6 bases). Trimming took off 4 bases at V and 1 base at J, with 12 bases between the two ends. Germline V lookup: CDR1 SGHRS, CDR2 YFSETQ. This CDR3 contains 15 residues. The CDR3 here is CASSRDCAAKNIQYF. In DNA, the CDR3 is TGCGCCAGCAGCAGGGACTGCGCGGCCAAAAACATTCAGTACTTC.

With respect to this clonotype: A much bigger clone sits one base away, suggesting this may be a read error. CDR3 bases: TGTGCCTGCTCACCACCCGGGACTACTTACAATGAGCAGTTCTTC. Protein product: CACSPPGTTYNEQFF. This chain uses TRBV18 with TRBJ2-1, with 7 bases that match TRBD2. Germline V gene lookup returns CDR1 KGHSH and CDR2 LQKENI. The CDR3 totals 15 residues. The entire variable domain, with the rest obtained from reference TRBV18 and TRBJ2-1, is as follows: NAGVMQNPRHLVRRRGQEARLRCSPMKGHSHVYWYRQLPEEGLKFMVYLQKENIIDESGMPKERFSAEFPKEGPSILRIQQVVRGDSAAYFCACSPPGTTYNEQFFGPGTRLTVL.

V gene TRBV7-8 combines with J gene TRBJ2-3; D remains ambiguous. Trimming shortened V by 5 bases and J by 6 bases, and 12 bases separated the two germline ends. CDR3 length: 13 amino acids. Germline V lookup: CDR1 SGHVS, CDR2 FQNEAQ. This chain's CDR3 is CASSRTAPDTQYF. Here the CDR3 DNA reads TGTGCCAGCAGCCGGACCGCCCCGGATACGCAGTATTTT.

The chain links TRBV15 to TRBJ2-1; possible D gene TRBD2, 6 bases. CDR1 is LNHNV and CDR2 is YYDKDF in the germline V gene (reference sequence). The CDR3 has 17 amino acids. Trimming removed 0 bases at V and 3 bases at J, with 15 bases between. The CDR3 region has the DNA TGTGCCACCAGCAGAGATAGGACTAAGTACAGCTACAATGAGCAGTTCTTC. Its translation: CATSRDRTKYSYNEQFF.

As for this clonotype: A much larger clone sits a single nucleotide away, making a read error possible. V usage is TRBV29-1 and J usage is TRBJ2-1, with 7 bases fitting TRBD2. J lost 0 bases, V lost 8 bases, and 10 bases had no gene match. There are 15 residues in the CDR3. Germline CDR1 SQVTM, CDR2 ANQGSEA. The CDR3: CSISLAAYSYNEQFF. The CDR3 DNA sequence: TGCAGCATCAGCCTAGCGGCGTACTCCTACAATGAGCAGTTCTTC.

In this sample, this clonotype turned up many times. V gene TRBV7-2 combines with J gene TRBJ2-3, with TRBD2 matching over 7 bases. The CDR3 totals 17 residues. Germline CDR1 is SGHTA and CDR2 is FQGNSA. Trimming at V came to 2 bases and at J to 5 bases, leaving 13 bases not matched to a gene. CDR3 sequence: CASSLKQSGNGVDTQYF. CDR3 nucleotides: TGTGCCAGCAGCTTAAAGCAAAGCGGGAACGGGGTAGATACGCAGTATTTT.

This clonotype was seen at least ten times. The CDR3 loop reads CASSPWRAGGYNEQFF. DNA for the CDR3: TGTGCCAGCAGCCCCTGGCGAGCGGGAGGTTACAATGAGCAGTTCTTC. This sequence joins TRBV7-2 and TRBJ2-1, with TRBD2 matching over 9 bases. This CDR3 comprises 16 residues. CDR1 and CDR2 (germline): SGHTA, FQGNSA. Trimming removed 5 bases from V and 4 bases from J; junction bases left unmatched: 9.

This clonotype occurred a few times. The V and J genes are TRBV20-1 and TRBJ1-1; D unclear. Trimming pared 1 base from V and 6 bases from J, leaving 12 bases between. Germline values: CDR1 DFQATT, CDR2 SNEGSKA (reference sequence). CDR3 length: 13 residues. DNA for the CDR3: TGCAGTGCTAGAGCCCTTAAATTGGCTGAAGCTTTCTTT. It codes for CSARALKLAEAFF.

This clonotype was counted at least ten times. The chain carries TRBV4-2 and TRBJ2-4, with 10 bases aligning to TRBD2. J lost 4 bases, V lost 4 bases, and 4 bases had no gene match. The germline V gene has CDR1 LGHNA and CDR2 YNFKEQ. This CDR3 is built from 15 residues. CDR3 in amino acids: CASSRLAGDKNIQYF. CDR3 coding DNA: TGTGCCAGCAGCCGCCTAGCGGGAGATAAAAACATTCAGTACTTC.

This chain connects TRBV20-1 to TRBJ2-1, with D maybe TRBD2 (5 bases). This CDR3 is 15 amino acids long. Germline values: CDR1 DFQATT, CDR2 SNEGSKA (reference sequence). Trimming cost V 3 bases and J 2 bases, with 14 bases left between them. The CDR3 sequence is CSASRGAGTYNEQFF. The CDR3 DNA reads TGCAGTGCTAGCCGCGGTGCGGGTACCTACAATGAGCAGTTCTTC.

This clonotype has a count of ten or more. The rearrangement uses TRBV27 and TRBJ1-2; D possibly corresponds to TRBD1 (6 bases). This CDR3 has 13 amino acids. The germline V gene has CDR1 MNHEY and CDR2 SMNVEV (reference sequence). Between the trimmed V and J ends, which lost 5 bases and 13 bases, there was a span of 20 bases. CDR3 sequence reads: CASSGPRGQRTTF. In nucleotides, the CDR3 is TGTGCCAGCAGTGGCCCCAGGGGCCAAAGGACCACCTTC.